Listed here is a single T cell receptor (beta chain). This clone was observed a few times. It has no known antigen specificity. Base qualities are not provided; no much larger clone lies one nucleotide away. From the cysteine up to the phenylalanine, the CDR3 has a length of 17 residues. The CDR3 DNA has 51 bases and is translated from base 1. The junction shows trimming of 2 bases on V and 6 bases on J, and the gene matches do not reach 3 bases of it. CDR1 and CDR2, looked up from the germline V gene (reference sequence), are MNHEY and SMNVEV. The treatment or condition label on this specimen signifies: roughly 20 received Ad26.COV2.S at low or high dose, single or two shots; 5 received placebo; per-sample allocation not given. For vaccine and placebo recipients, repertoires were sequenced using samples collected on day 63 after the first injection. Between 29 July and 7 August 2020, Cohort 1b enrolled about 27 adults aged 18-55 years at one site in Boston, USA. Ad26.COV2.S was a replication-incompetent adenovirus type 26 vector that expressed a prefusion-stabilized SARS-CoV-2 spike protein derived from the original Wuhan strain.

The entry originates in a study of Ad26.COV2.S vaccination and SARS-CoV-2 variants (dated by TCRdb to about 2021). Regarding the research as a whole: Vaccine-arm donors came from COV1001, a multicentre, randomized, double-blind, placebo-controlled phase I-IIa trial of Ad26.COV2.S in healthy adults. Ad26.COV2.S was administered intramuscularly at 5 x 10^10 or 1 x 10^11 viral particles, either as a single shot or as two shots given 56 days apart. TCRbeta repertoire sequencing served as the tool for gauging how specific and how broad the SARS-CoV-2-reactive T cell receptors were following Ad26.COV2.S vaccination. The TCR-sequenced set comprised approximately 32 samples: about 19 Ad26.COV2.S vaccine recipients, 5 placebo recipients and 8 SARS-CoV-2 convalescent individuals. Trial participants were randomized into five groups of five, in which low-dose or high-dose Ad26.COV2.S was given once or twice, or placebo was given on both occasions. Investigators remained blinded to trial group allocation during experiments and outcome assessment. On the study overall, not on this receptor specifically: Ad26.COV2.S recipients had higher spike-specific TCR breadth than placebo recipients (P = 0.0014). Vaccine and placebo recipients had comparable non-spike TCR breadth, which fits with the vaccine containing only spike. The authors noted that the TCR breadth and depth analyses may have underestimated total T cell responses. Substantial breadth of spike-specific CD8+ and CD4+ T cell responses was reported after vaccination. Comparing responses between vaccine doses or regimens was not something the study was powered to do.

The immunoSEQ Assay was used to sequence TCRbeta CDR3 regions. After extraction, genomic DNA underwent amplification by bias-controlled multiplex PCR, followed by high-throughput sequencing. The authors processed their data as follows. To quantify the absolute abundance of every unique TCRbeta CDR3 region, sequences were collapsed and filtered. T cell fraction was estimated by normalizing TCRbeta template counts to usable DNA, with usable DNA measured through amplification of reference genes found in all nucleated cells. Repertoire TCRs were annotated as SARS-CoV-2-specific when V gene, CDR3 amino acid sequence and J gene were exactly matched to a known reactive TCR set. The reference SARS-CoV-2 TCR set was obtained from MIRA and was filtered for enrichment in COVID-19-positive ImmuneCODE repertoires, whereby public or cross-reactive TCRs were removed. Using the MIRA antigens, annotated TCRs were further analysed by specific ORF or by position within an ORF. Breadth was defined as the number of annotated unique rearrangements divided by the total number of unique productive rearrangements, and depth was defined as the summed frequency of the annotated unique rearrangements. Group comparisons of TCR breadth used two-sided Wilcoxon rank-sum tests. Not all clones reach the TCRdb copy of this immuneACCESS table, which keeps in-frame sequences only. Checked studies attribute under half of the gap to unresolved V genes and leave the rest unexplained. D and trimming come from the DNA, and the V and J calls and clone size come from that table. Present in this sample are fewer than 400,000 clones, 90% of which were seen just once. The ten largest clones represent roughly 6% of the sample.

The TCR comes from a person aged 18-60 years who received the Ad26.COV2.S COVID-19 vaccine or a placebo. Specimen: peripheral blood, collected in a trial of Ad26.COV2.S vaccine versus placebo. This receptor chain uses TRBV27 and TRBJ2-2, and TRBD2 aligns with 16 junction nucleotides. At the DNA level, the sequence is TGTGCCAGCAGTTTACTGGGACTAGCGGGGGGGCCCGGGGAGCTGTTTTTT. Translation gives CASSLLGLAGGPGELFF.